The 20 T cell receptor beta chains listed next were all sequenced from one sample in a study of cytomegalovirus exposure and HLA in healthy donors. The data were produced by immunoSEQ multiplex PCR, yet TCRdb's version contains in-frame clones alone and is incomplete. The top ten clones hold 0.89% of a sample with about 100,000 clones, approximately 94% of them seen once. Source material: PBMCs. The receptors stem from a woman aged 18-35 years in good health and CMV-seronegative.

The chain links TRBV7-9 to TRBJ2-3; D may be TRBD2 (6 bases). This CDR3 is built from 14 residues. Germline V gene data show CDR1 as SEHNR and CDR2 as FQNEAQ (reference sequence). The V gene lost 4 bases and the J gene lost 5 bases, with 13 bases spanning the gap. The CDR3 DNA reads TGTGCCAGCAGCTGGGCGGGAATGGGAGATACGCAGTATTTT. This encodes CASSWAGMGDTQYF. The variable domain in full, with the rest retrieved from reference TRBV7-9 and TRBJ2-3, is DTGVSQNPRHKITKRGQNVTFRCDPISEHNRLYWYRQTLGQGPEFLTYFQNEAQLEKSRLLSDRFSAERPKGSFSTLEIQRTEQGDSAMYLCASSWAGMGDTQYFGPGTRLTVL.

This chain connects TRBV7-6 to TRBJ1-1, with a weak D call TRBD1 (5 bases). CDR3 length: 14 residues. The V gene's germline CDR1 is SGHVS and CDR2 FNYEAQ. The ends were cut back, 0 bases at V and 5 bases at J, with 10 bases in the middle. CDR3 DNA: TGTGCCAGCAGCTTAGCTCAGGGTTGGACTGAAGCTTTCTTT. Translation gives CASSLAQGWTEAFF.

The chain recombines TRBV5-6 with TRBJ1-3; D gene uncertain. V shed 0 bases and J shed 8 bases, with 6 bases lying between them. Germline loops: CDR1 SGHDT, CDR2 YYEEEE. This CDR3 contains 12 residues. The CDR3 region is CASSLVRDTIYF. CDR3 coding DNA: TGTGCCAGCAGCTTGGTCCGGGACACCATATATTTT.

The chain links TRBV6-5 to TRBJ2-3; TRBD1 aligns across 7 bases. Trimming removed 0 bases from V and 5 bases from J; junction bases left unmatched: 8. CDR3 length: 16 residues. CDR1 and CDR2 (germline): MNHEY, SVGAGI. The CDR3 coding sequence is TGTGCCAGCAGTTACTCGGGACAAGGGGGCCTAGATACGCAGTATTTT. Residues: CASSYSGQGGLDTQYF.

The chain couples TRBV2 to TRBJ1-1; 9 bases agree with TRBD1. Germline V lookup: CDR1 SNHLY, CDR2 FYNNEI. The CDR3 is made up of 13 amino acids. V trimming: 6 bases; J trimming: 4 bases; junction bases outside the gene matches: 3. DNA for the CDR3: TGTGCCAGCAGACCGGGACAGGGCACTGAAGCTTTCTTT. This codes for CASRPGQGTEAFF.

The CDR3, as DNA: TGTGCCAGCAGCTTAGATCGTAACCGGGGTGGCTACACCTTC. It yields the protein CASSLDRNRGGYTF. The chain carries TRBV11-3 and TRBJ1-2; D is unresolved. V was cut by 0 bases and J by 7 bases, with 12 bases left in between. The CDR3 loop spans 14 amino acids. Germline values: CDR1 SGHNT, CDR2 YENEEA.

The chain links TRBV6-5 to TRBJ2-3, with TRBD2 matching over 7 bases. CDR1 is MNHEY and CDR2 is SVGAGI in the germline V gene. V lost 3 bases to trimming and J lost 2 bases; unmatched junction nucleotides: 5. The CDR3 extends over 15 amino acids. CDR3 in amino acids: CASSYGLAVTDTQYF. Written as DNA, the CDR3 is TGTGCCAGCAGTTATGGGCTAGCGGTCACAGATACGCAGTATTTT.

V and J are TRBV27 and TRBJ2-2; D gene ambiguous. V lost 5 bases to trimming and J lost 6 bases, with 13 bases between them. Per germline, CDR1 MNHEY and CDR2 SMNVEV (reference sequence). The CDR3 loop spans 14 amino acids. CDR3 region: CASSPGSLPGELFF. As DNA, the CDR3 is TGTGCCAGCAGTCCCGGGTCCCTCCCCGGGGAGCTGTTTTTT.

The chain employs TRBV19 and TRBJ1-2; D remains ambiguous. V lost 7 bases and J 0 bases, leaving 21 bases between the germline ends. The CDR3 is made up of 17 amino acids. In germline, CDR1 is LNHDA, CDR2 SQIVND (reference sequence). CDR3 sequence reads: CASNPKTADLTNYGYTF. For the CDR3, the DNA is TGTGCCAGTAATCCGAAGACGGCGGATCTAACTAACTATGGCTACACCTTC.

The chain joins TRBV5-1 to TRBJ2-1; unclear D gene. This CDR3 contains 16 residues. Germline V CDR1 and CDR2: SGHRS, YFSETQ. V lost 1 base, J lost 6 bases, and 17 bases lay in between. CDR3 region: CASSLTAGSSGNEQFF. The CDR3 DNA follows: TGCGCCAGCAGCTTGACCGCCGGGTCCTCCGGCAATGAGCAGTTCTTC.

The genes are TRBV6-1 and TRBJ1-2; TRBD1 might be the D (5 bases). This CDR3 comprises 15 residues. Trimming took 1 base from V and 7 from J, leaving 16 bases between them. Germline V gene data show CDR1 as MNHNS and CDR2 as SASEGT. CDR3 sequence (DNA): TGTGCCAGCAGTGAAGGGGTGGGCAGGGAAAGTGGCTACACCTTC. This gives the protein CASSEGVGRESGYTF.

The V gene is TRBV7-9, the J gene TRBJ2-7, with TRBD1 as a possible D gene (5 bases). Per germline, CDR1 SEHNR and CDR2 FQNEAQ (reference sequence). Trimming removed 5 bases at V and 1 base at J, with 15 bases between. This CDR3 has 15 residues. CDR3: CASSPQGPPSYEQYF. The CDR3 DNA follows: TGTGCCAGCAGCCCGCAGGGCCCTCCTTCCTACGAGCAGTACTTC.

This sequence joins TRBV18 and TRBJ1-4, with D hard to call. Germline V gives CDR1 KGHSH, CDR2 LQKENI. The CDR3 is 11 residues long. Trimming pared 3 bases from V and 8 bases from J, leaving 4 bases between. The CDR3 DNA sequence: TGTGCCAGCTCACCTAGAGAAAAACTGTTTTTT. Protein: CASSPREKLFF.

V usage is TRBV7-3 and J usage is TRBJ2-3; 13 bases align to TRBD2. V lost 5 bases and J lost 2; bases outside the gene matches: 4. Germline CDR1 SGHTA, CDR2 FQGTGA. There are 16 residues in the CDR3. In nucleotides, the CDR3 is TGTGCCAGCAGCCTAGGACTAGCGGGGGTCACAGATACGCAGTATTTT. It codes for CASSLGLAGVTDTQYF.

The chain couples TRBV4-1 to TRBJ2-2; 10 bases are shared with TRBD2. This CDR3 has 17 amino acids. Germline V CDR1 and CDR2: MGHRA, YSYEKL. V dropped 1 base and J dropped 4; count of bases not matched to a gene: 6. CDR3 in amino acids: CASSQVSGRAGTGELFF. CDR3 coding DNA: TGCGCCAGCAGCCAAGTAAGCGGGAGGGCGGGCACCGGGGAGCTGTTTTTT.

This rearrangement joins TRBV7-9 to TRBJ1-2; 8 nucleotides agree with TRBD1. CDR3 length: 16 amino acids. Germline CDR1 and CDR2: SEHNR and FQNEAQ (reference sequence). With 5 bases clipped from V and 4 bases from J, the junction kept 12 bases outside the gene matches. The chain's CDR3 is CASSRYSGTGPYGYTF. CDR3 nucleotides: TGTGCCAGCAGCCGATACTCCGGGACAGGCCCCTATGGCTACACCTTC. The full variable domain, with the rest looked up from reference TRBV7-9 and TRBJ1-2, is DTGVSQNPRHKITKRGQNVTFRCDPISEHNRLYWYRQTLGQGPEFLTYFQNEAQLEKSRLLSDRFSAERPKGSFSTLEIQRTEQGDSAMYLCASSRYSGTGPYGYTFGSGTRLTVV.

The chain couples TRBV6-6 to TRBJ1-1; a possible D gene is TRBD1 (6 bases). Trimming took off 0 bases at V and 1 base at J, with 9 bases between the two ends. Looked up from germline, CDR1 is MNHNY and CDR2 is SVGAGI (reference sequence). CDR3 length: 15 residues. CDR3 DNA sequence: TGTGCCAGCAGTTACTCTGGACAGACGAACACTGAAGCTTTCTTT. Its translation: CASSYSGQTNTEAFF.

The J gene is TRBJ2-7, the V gene TRBV7-9; a possible D gene is TRBD2 (6 bases). The CDR3 consists of 16 residues. Germline V lookup: CDR1 SEHNR, CDR2 FQNEAQ (reference sequence). V lost 5 bases and J lost 3, with 20 bases in between. This chain's CDR3 is CASSAAGGVGVYEQYF. The CDR3 region has the DNA TGTGCCAGCAGCGCGGCCGGAGGGGTCGGGGTCTACGAGCAGTACTTC.

The J gene is TRBJ2-3, the V gene TRBV9; D remains unclear. The CDR3 runs to 13 residues. In germline, CDR1 is SGDLS, CDR2 YYNGEE. V gave up 2 bases and J gave up 4 bases, with 8 bases separating them. The CDR3 region is CASSVQVADTQYF. CDR3 coding DNA: TGTGCCAGCAGCGTCCAAGTAGCAGATACGCAGTATTTT.

Note on this clone: Other DNA sequences in this specimen translate into the identical CDR3. V is TRBV6-1 and J is TRBJ2-2, with TRBD1 matching over 8 bases. Germline assignment: CDR1 MNHNS and CDR2 SASEGT. The CDR3 is 15 amino acids. V lost 6 bases, J lost 1 base, and 4 bases stayed unmatched. CDR3 amino acids: CASSLGQVNTGELFF. The CDR3, as DNA: TGTGCCAGCAGCTTGGGACAGGTGAACACCGGGGAGCTGTTTTTT.